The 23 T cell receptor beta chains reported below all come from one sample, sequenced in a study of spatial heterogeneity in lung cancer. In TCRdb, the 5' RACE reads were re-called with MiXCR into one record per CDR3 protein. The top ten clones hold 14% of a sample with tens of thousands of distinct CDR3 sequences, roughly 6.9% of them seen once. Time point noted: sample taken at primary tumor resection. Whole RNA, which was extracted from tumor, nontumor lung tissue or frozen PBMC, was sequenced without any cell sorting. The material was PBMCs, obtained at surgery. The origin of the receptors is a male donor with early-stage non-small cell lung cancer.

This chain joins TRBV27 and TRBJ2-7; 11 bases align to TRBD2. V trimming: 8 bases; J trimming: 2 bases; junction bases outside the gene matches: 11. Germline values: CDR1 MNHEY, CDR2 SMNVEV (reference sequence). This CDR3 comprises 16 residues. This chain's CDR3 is CASATGLAAFTYEQYF. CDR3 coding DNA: TGTGCCAGCGCCACGGGACTAGCGGCTTTCACCTACGAGCAGTACTTC.

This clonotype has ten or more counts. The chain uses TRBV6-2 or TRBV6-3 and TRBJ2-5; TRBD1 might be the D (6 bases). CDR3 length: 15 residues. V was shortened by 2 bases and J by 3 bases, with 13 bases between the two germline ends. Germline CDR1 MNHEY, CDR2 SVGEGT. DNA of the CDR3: TGTGCCAGCAGTTACGGGGGCAGGGGAAAAGAGACCCAGTACTTC. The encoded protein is CASSYGGRGKETQYF.

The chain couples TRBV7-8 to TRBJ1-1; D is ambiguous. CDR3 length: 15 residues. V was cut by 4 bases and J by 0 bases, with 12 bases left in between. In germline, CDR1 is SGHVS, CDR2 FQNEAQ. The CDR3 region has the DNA TGTGCCAGCAGCTCCCGACGGGGAGTGAACACTGAAGCTTTCTTT. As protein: CASSSRRGVNTEAFF.

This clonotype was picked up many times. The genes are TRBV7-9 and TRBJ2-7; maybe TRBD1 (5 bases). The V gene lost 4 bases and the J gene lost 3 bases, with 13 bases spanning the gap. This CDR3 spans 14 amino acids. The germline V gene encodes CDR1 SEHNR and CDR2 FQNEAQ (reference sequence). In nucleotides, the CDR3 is TGTGCCAGCAGCTCCACTCACAGGATCTACGAGCAGTACTTC. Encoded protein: CASSSTHRIYEQYF.

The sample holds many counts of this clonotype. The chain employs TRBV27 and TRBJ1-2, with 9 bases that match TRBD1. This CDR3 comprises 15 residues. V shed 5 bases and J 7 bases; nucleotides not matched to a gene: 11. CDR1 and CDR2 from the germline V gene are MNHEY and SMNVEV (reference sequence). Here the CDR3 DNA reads TGTGCCAGCAGTAGACTTCAGGACAGGGGCCGTGGCTACACCTTC. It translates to CASSRLQDRGRGYTF.

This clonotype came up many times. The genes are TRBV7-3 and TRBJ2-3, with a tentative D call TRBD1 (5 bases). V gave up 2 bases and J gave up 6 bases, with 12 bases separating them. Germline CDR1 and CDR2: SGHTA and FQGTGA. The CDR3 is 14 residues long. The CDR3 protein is CASSLQGVWDTQYF. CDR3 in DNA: TGTGCCAGCAGCTTACAAGGGGTGTGGGATACGCAGTATTTT.

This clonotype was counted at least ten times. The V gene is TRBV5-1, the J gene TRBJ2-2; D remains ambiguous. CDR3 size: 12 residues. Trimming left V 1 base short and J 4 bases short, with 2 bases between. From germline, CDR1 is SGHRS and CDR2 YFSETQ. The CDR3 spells CASSLFTGELFF. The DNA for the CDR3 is TGCGCCAGCAGCTTGTTCACCGGGGAGCTGTTTTTT.

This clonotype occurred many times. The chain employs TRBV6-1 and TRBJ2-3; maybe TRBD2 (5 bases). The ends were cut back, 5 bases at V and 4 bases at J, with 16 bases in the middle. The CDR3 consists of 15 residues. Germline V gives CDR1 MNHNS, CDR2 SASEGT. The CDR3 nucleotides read TGTGCCAGCAGTTTGGACTCCGCTCCCGCAGATACGCAGTATTTT. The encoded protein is CASSLDSAPADTQYF.

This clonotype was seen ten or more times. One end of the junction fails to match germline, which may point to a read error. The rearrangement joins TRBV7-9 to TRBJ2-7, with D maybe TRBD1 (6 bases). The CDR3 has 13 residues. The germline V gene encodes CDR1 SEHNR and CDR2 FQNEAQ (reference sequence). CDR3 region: CASSYTGSFEQYF. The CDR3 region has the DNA TGTGCCAGCAGCTACACAGGGTCCTTCGAGCAGTACTTC.

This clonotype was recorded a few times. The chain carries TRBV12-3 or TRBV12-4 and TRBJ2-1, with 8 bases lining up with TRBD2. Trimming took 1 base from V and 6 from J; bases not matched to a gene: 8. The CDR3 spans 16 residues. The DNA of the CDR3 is TGTGCCAGCAGTTTAGGGGGCGGGAGGACTGGCAATGAGCAGTTCTTC. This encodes CASSLGGGRTGNEQFF.

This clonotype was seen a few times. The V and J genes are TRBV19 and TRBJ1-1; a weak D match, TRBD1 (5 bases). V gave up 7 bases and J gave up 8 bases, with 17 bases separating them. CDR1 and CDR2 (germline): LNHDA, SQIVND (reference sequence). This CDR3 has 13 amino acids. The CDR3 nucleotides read TGTGCCAGTACTACTCTCCAGGGTCCCGAAGCTTTCTTT. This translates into CASTTLQGPEAFF.

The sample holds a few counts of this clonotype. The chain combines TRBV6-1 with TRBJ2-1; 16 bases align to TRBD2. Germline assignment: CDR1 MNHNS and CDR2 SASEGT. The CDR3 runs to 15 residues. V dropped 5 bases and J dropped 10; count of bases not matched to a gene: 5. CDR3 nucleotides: TGTGCCAGCAGTTTGGGACTAGCGGGGGGGCAGGAGCAGTTCTTC. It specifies CASSLGLAGGQEQFF.

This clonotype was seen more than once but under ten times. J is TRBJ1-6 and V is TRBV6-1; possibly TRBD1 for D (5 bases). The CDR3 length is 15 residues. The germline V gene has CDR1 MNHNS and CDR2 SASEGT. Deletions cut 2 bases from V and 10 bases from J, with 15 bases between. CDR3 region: CASSESLGGGSPLHF. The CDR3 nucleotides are TGTGCCAGCAGTGAAAGCCTGGGGGGAGGATCACCCCTCCACTTT.

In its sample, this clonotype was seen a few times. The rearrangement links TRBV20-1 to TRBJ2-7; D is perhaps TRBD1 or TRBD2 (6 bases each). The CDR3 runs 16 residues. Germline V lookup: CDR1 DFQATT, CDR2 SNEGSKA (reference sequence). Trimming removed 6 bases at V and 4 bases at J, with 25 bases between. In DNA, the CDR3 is TGCAGTGCGTCGGGAGCGGGTGGGGGCCCCTCATACGAGCAGTACTTC. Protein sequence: CSASGAGGGPSYEQYF.

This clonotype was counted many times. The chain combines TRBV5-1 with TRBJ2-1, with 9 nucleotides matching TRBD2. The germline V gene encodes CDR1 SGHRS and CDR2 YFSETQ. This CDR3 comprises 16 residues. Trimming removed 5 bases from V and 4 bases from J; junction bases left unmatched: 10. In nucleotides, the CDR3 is TGCGCCAGCAGACCGCTAGCGGGGAATTCTTACAATGAGCAGTTCTTC. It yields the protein CASRPLAGNSYNEQFF.

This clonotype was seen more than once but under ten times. The CDR3: CASSLARHRALHF. The CDR3 DNA reads as TGTGCCAGCAGTTTAGCCAGACACAGGGCCCTCCACTTT. V usage is TRBV12-3 or TRBV12-4 and J usage is TRBJ1-6, with D perhaps matching TRBD1 (6 bases). This CDR3 contains 13 residues. Trimming took 0 bases from V and 14 from J, leaving 11 bases between them.

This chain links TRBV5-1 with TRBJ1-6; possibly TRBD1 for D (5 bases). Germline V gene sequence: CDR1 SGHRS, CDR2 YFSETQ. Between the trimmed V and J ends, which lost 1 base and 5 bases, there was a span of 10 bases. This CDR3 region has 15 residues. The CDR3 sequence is CASSLSGRDNSPLHF. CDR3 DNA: TGCGCCAGCAGCTTGTCGGGCAGGGATAATTCACCCCTCCACTTT.

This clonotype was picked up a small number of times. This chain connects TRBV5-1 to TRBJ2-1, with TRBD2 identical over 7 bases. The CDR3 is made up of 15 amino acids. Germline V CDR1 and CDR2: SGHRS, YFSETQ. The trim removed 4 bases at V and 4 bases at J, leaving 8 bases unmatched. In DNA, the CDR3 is TGCGCCAGCAGCCCTGGACTAGTCGTATACAATGAGCAGTTCTTC. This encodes CASSPGLVVYNEQFF.

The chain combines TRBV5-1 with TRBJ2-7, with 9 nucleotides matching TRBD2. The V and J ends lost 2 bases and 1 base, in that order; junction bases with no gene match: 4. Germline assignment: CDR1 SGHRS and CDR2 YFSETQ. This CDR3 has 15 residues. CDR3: CASSFGTSRSYEQYF. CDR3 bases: TGCGCCAGCAGCTTTGGGACTAGCAGATCCTACGAGCAGTACTTC.

Here the CDR3 reads CASSGYSSGANVLTF. The CDR3 DNA follows: TGTGCCAGCAGTGGTTACAGCTCTGGGGCCAACGTCCTGACTTTC. The chain recombines TRBV2 with TRBJ2-6; D not certain. Germline assignment: CDR1 SNHLY and CDR2 FYNNEI. The CDR3 covers 15 residues. With 4 bases removed from V and 0 bases from J, the gap between germline ends came to 7 bases.

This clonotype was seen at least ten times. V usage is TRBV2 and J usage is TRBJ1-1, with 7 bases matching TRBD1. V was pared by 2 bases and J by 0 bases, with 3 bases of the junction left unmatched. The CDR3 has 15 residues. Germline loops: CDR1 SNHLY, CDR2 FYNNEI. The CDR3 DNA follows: TGTGCCAGCAGTGAAAGGGGGCTTATGAACACTGAAGCTTTCTTT. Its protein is CASSERGLMNTEAFF.

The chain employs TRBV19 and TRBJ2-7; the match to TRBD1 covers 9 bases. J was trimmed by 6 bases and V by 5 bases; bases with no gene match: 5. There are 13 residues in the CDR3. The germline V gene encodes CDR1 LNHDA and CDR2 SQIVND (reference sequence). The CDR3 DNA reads TGTGCCAGTAGTCCCCTGACAGGGGGCGAGCAGTACTTC. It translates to CASSPLTGGEQYF.

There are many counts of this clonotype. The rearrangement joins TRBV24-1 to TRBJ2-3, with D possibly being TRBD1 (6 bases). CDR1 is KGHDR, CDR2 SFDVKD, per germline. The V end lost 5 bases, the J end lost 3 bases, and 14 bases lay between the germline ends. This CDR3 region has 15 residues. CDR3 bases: TGTGCCACCAGTGTCCCACAGGGTGTGACAGATACGCAGTATTTT. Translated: CATSVPQGVTDTQYF.